A selection of T cell receptor beta chains follows, all from one sample in a study of shared clonotypes between healthy human individuals. Generated by immunoSEQ multiplex PCR, the TCRdb table keeps only in-frame clones and is missing some. Seen here are roughly 1.5 million clones, roughly 98% observed once, and the top ten hold roughly 0.45%. The sequenced sample consisted of naive CD4+ T cells sorted from blood. The receptors were sampled from a man aged 25 to 40 in good health. CDR3s leave out the opening cysteine and the closing phenylalanine or tryptophan.

TRBV4-3 ASSQPTNTGELF
TRBV18 ASSPPTSGRVISEQF
TRBV19 ASSLLAGNTGELF
TRBV18 ASQTRGRGATDTQY
TRBV28 ASSLGGRRVEQF
TRBV11-1 ASSKGHQETQY
TRBV27 ASSLGYEQY
TRBV20-1 SASADEQF
TRBV6-6 ASMRGREAF
TRBV20-1 SGTIISEQY
TRBV14 ASSQEARTGGYEQY
TRBV14 ASSSLTSGRGQETQY
TRBV4-3 ASSQEKASNQPQH
TRBV4-3 ASSQAPGLAGGYVYEQY
TRBV6-5 ASTNSATNEKLF
TRBV6-5 ASTRYRGTEAF
TRBV9 ASSEISATGELF
TRBV7-9 ASSSSRGQSYEQY
TRBV5-1 ASSSRTGLNYGYT
TRBV27 ASSLSSTDTQY
TRBV18 ASSPDAGTPGTDTQY
TRBV2 ASSSLEGGGNTIY
TRBV15 ATSAGQRETQY
TRBV9 ASSPDPGGARNGYT
TRBV7-9 ASSLGAGYTEAF
TRBV11-2 ASSRIGLLSSGNTIY
TRBV7-2 ASRGTSGRTGNEQF